This TCR beta chain was found in a study of blood T cell repertoires in COVID-19. Whole-study context: PBMCs, B-cell-depleted T cells, or T cells provided the cDNA or gDNA that made up the material.

The table came from immunoSEQ multiplex PCR; TCRdb's copy has only in-frame clones and leaves some out. The sample lists around 79,000 clones, roughly 89% seen once, with approximately 15% in the top ten. The germline V gene has CDR1 KGHSH and CDR2 LQKENI. The CDR3 loop spans 15 amino acids. The trim removed 3 bases at V and 2 bases at J, leaving 4 bases unmatched. V and J are TRBV18 and TRBJ1-1; 9 bases map to TRBD1. The sequence came from a man in his 70s with active or convalescent COVID-19. The sample was peripheral blood. The CDR3: CASSPWDRVNTEAFF. Written as DNA, the CDR3 is TGTGCCAGCTCACCGTGGGACAGGGTTAACACTGAAGCTTTCTTT.